This TCR beta chain was found in a study of T cell repertoires in cytomegalovirus infection. The wider study: Public TCR beta signature analysis indicated the presence of both CMV infection and matching HLA type. General study results and limits: There were HLA-C-restricted CMV-specific TCR beta clonotypes dominating the ex vivo response. Carriers of CMV plus the relevant HLA were identified by cumulative public TCR beta family frequency.

TCRdb ran MiXCR on the reads and lists one entry per CDR3 protein. The sample has about 68,000 distinct CDR3 sequences, 22% seen once; the top ten hold roughly 79%. Details on this clonotype: Antigen specificity is unknown. A much larger clone sits a single nucleotide away, making a read error possible.

The receptor was isolated from a human donor in good health (CMV status not recorded). Some clones in this sample may be carry-over from other donors' samples. Material: PBMCs, sequenced either directly or after in vitro stimulation (not recorded which).

The CDR3, as DNA: TGTGCCAGCAAGTACTCAGACAGTGGGCAGAAGGAGACCCAGTACTTC. Translating it yields CASKYSDSGQKETQYF. The V gene is TRBV7-4, the J gene TRBJ2-5; perhaps TRBD1 as D (5 bases). CDR1 and CDR2 (germline): SGHVT, SQSDAQ. V gave up 7 bases and J gave up 5 bases, with 23 bases separating them. This CDR3 is built from 16 residues.